Below are 2 T cell receptor beta chains sequenced from a single sample in a study of blood T cell repertoires in COVID-19. Some clones are missing from TCRdb's copy, which holds only in-frame ones; the method was immunoSEQ multiplex PCR. The profile shows around 72,000 clones, around 88% of them singletons. The sequenced sample consisted of peripheral blood. The receptors were sampled from a woman in her 70s with acute or convalescent COVID-19.

This chain links TRBV7-2 with TRBJ1-2; TRBD1 matches 7 bases. V was clipped by 5 bases and J by 7 bases; unmatched bases: 13. The CDR3 totals 15 residues. Germline V lookup: CDR1 SGHTA, CDR2 FQGNSA. This CDR3 reads CASSPSTGVAIGYTF. The DNA of the CDR3 is TGTGCCAGCAGCCCCTCTACAGGGGTTGCTATTGGCTACACCTTC.

V gene TRBV27 combines with J gene TRBJ1-2; 9 positions agree with TRBD1. Germline V gene data show CDR1 as MNHEY and CDR2 as SMNVEV (reference sequence). CDR3 size: 13 residues. Trimming cost V 5 bases and J 4 bases; bases outside gene matches: 2. CDR3 in DNA: TGTGCCAGCAGTATGACAGGGGGCTATGGCTACACCTTC. It is translated as CASSMTGGYGYTF.